This T cell receptor (beta chain) is from a study of patients and donors after allogeneic stem cell transplantation. The CDR3 sequence is 15 residues long. Per germline, CDR1 LGHNT and CDR2 FRNRAP. The ends were cut back, 1 base at V and 3 bases at J, with 13 bases in the middle. TCRdb re-analysed the RT-PCR reads in MiXCR, keeping a single row per CDR3 protein. This sample yields some 960,000 distinct CDR3 sequences, of which roughly 18% are seen a single time; around 6% belongs to the top ten. The sequenced sample consisted of blood, either unsorted or a sorted T cell fraction (not recorded which). J is TRBJ2-7 and V is TRBV12-5; D perhaps matches TRBD2 (6 bases). The origin of this receptor is a human donor who was either an allogeneic HSCT recipient or a stem cell or donor lymphocyte infusion donor (not recorded which). It is not recorded whose cells these are; they may come from a transplant donor. This CDR3 reads CASGLEAGKNYEQYF. In DNA, the CDR3 is TGTGCTAGTGGTTTGGAGGCGGGGAAAAACTACGAGCAGTACTTC.